The clone carrying this TCR beta chain was seen only once. What it recognizes is unknown. Use of 60 Vbeta and 13 Jbeta primers characterized the PCR. Profiled with immunoSEQ multiplex PCR; TCRdb holds only in-frame clones, not every one. Here the sample spans about 180,000 clones, more than 65% being singletons. The sample originates from a study of cytomegalovirus exposure and HLA in healthy donors. For the study at large: Tens of millions of unique TCR sequences came from HLA-typed donors in an early release. General study findings and limits: A likely sequencing artifact accounted for one observed cluster of highly shared sequence variants.

Per the germline V gene, CDR1 is MDHEN and CDR2 is SYDVKM. Trimming stripped 5 bases from V and 0 bases from J, with 17 bases between. The CDR3 extends over 17 amino acids. Sequencing input: PBMCs. This chain uses TRBV28 with TRBJ1-5; no firm D call. The receptor comes from a girl between 2 and 10 years old in good health and CMV-seropositive. DNA of the CDR3: TGTGCCAGCAGTCTTACAGTGTTTTCGGATAGCAATCAGCCCCAGCATTTT. Protein product: CASSLTVFSDSNQPQHF.